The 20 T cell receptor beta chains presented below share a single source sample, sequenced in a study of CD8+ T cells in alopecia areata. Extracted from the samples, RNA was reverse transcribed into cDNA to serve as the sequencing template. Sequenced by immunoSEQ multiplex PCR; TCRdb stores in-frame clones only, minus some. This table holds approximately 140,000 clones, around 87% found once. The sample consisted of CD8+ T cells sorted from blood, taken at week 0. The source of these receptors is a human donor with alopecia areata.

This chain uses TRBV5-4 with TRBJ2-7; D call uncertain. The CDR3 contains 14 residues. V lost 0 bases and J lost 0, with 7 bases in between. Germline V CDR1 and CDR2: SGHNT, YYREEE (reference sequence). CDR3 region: CASSLDRASYEQYF. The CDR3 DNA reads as TGTGCCAGCAGCTTGGATCGGGCCTCCTACGAGCAGTACTTC.

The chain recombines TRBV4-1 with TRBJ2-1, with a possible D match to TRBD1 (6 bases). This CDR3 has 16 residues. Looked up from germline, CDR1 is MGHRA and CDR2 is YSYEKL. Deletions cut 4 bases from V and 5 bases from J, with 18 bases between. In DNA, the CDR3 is TGCGCCAGCAGCCGGATGGACAGCCGGGCCCACAATGAGCAGTTCTTC. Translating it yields CASSRMDSRAHNEQFF.

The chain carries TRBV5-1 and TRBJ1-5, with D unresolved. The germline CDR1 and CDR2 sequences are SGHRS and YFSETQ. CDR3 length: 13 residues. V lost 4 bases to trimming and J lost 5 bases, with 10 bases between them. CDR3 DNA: TGCGCCAGCAGCCAGGAGGGTGATCAGCCCCAGCATTTT. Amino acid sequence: CASSQEGDQPQHF.

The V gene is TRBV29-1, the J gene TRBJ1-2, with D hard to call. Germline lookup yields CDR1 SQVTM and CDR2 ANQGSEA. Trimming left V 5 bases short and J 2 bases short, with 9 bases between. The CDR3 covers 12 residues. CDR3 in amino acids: CSVPLGNYGYTF. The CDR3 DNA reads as TGCAGCGTTCCGCTGGGGAACTATGGCTACACCTTC.

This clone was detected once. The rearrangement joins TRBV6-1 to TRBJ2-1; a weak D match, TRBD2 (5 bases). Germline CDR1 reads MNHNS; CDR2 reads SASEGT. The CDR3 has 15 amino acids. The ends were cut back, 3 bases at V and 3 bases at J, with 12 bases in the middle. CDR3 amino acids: CASSDGGDYYNEQFF. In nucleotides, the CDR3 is TGTGCCAGCAGTGATGGAGGAGACTACTACAATGAGCAGTTCTTC.

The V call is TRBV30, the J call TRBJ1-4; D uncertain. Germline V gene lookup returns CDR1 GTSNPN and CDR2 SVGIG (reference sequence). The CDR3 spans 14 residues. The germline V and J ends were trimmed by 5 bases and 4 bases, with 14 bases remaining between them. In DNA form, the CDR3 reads TGTGCCTGGGAAAGGACGGACGATAATGAAAAACTGTTTTTT. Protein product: CAWERTDDNEKLFF.

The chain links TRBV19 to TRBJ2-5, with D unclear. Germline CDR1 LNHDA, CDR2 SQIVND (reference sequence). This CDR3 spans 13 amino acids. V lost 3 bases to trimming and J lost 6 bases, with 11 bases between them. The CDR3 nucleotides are TGTGCCAGTAGTATCTTGTTAGGGAAGACCCAGTACTTC. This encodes CASSILLGKTQYF.

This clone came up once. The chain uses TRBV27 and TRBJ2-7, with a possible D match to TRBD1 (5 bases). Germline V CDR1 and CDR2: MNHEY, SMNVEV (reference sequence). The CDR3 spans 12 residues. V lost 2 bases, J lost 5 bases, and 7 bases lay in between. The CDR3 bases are TGTGCCAGCAGTTTAGCACAGGACGAGCAGTACTTC. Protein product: CASSLAQDEQYF.

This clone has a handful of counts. The CDR3 region has the DNA TGTGCCAGCAGCCCATATACAGGGGGATACGAGCAGTACTTC. This sequence encodes CASSPYTGGYEQYF. The V gene is TRBV7-2, the J gene TRBJ2-7, with TRBD1 matching over 8 bases. V was pared by 5 bases and J by 4 bases, with 7 bases of the junction left unmatched. From germline, CDR1 is SGHTA and CDR2 FQGNSA. CDR3 length: 14 residues.

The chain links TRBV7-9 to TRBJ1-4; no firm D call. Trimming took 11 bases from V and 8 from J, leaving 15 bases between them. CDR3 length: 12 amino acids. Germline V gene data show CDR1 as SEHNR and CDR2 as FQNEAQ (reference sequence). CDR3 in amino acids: CACTPSEEKLFF. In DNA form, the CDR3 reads TGTGCCTGTACCCCCAGCGAAGAAAAACTGTTTTTT. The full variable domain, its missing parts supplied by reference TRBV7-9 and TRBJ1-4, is DTGVSQNPRHKITKRGQNVTFRCDPISEHNRLYWYRQTLGQGPEFLTYFQNEAQLEKSRLLSDRFSAERPKGSFSTLEIQRTEQGDSAMYLCACTPSEEKLFFGSGTQLSVL.

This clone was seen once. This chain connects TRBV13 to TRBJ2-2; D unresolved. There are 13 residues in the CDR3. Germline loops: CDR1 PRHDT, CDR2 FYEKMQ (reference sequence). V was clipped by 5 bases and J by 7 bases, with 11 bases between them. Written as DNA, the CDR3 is TGTGCCAGCAGCCCAAGGGCGAGCGGGGAGCTGTTTTTT. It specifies CASSPRASGELFF.

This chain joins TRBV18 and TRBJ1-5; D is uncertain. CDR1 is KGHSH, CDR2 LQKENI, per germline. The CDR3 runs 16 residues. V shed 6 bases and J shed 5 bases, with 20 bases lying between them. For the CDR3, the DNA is TGTGCCAGCTCGCCTTCTTGGGCCCCAGGCGATCAGCCCCAGCATTTT. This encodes CASSPSWAPGDQPQHF.

Here the CDR3 DNA reads TGCAGCGTTGAAGAATACAGGGGTGGCTACAATGAGCAGTTCTTC. It specifies CSVEEYRGGYNEQFF. The chain carries TRBV29-1 and TRBJ2-1; 7 bases map to TRBD1. V trimming: 0 bases; J trimming: 3 bases; junction bases outside the gene matches: 5. The CDR3 sequence is 15 residues long. Looked up from germline, CDR1 is SQVTM and CDR2 is ANQGSEA.

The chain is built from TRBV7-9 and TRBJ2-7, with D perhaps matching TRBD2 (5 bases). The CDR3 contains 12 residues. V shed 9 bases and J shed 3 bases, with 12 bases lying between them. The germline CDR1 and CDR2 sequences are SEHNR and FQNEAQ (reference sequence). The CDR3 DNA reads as TGTGCCAGTATGGAGGATATCTACGAGCAGTACTTC. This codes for CASMEDIYEQYF.

The CDR3 here is CASNPPWTNEQFF. In DNA, the CDR3 is TGTGCCAGCAATCCCCCGTGGACGAATGAGCAGTTCTTC. The V and J genes are TRBV6-5 and TRBJ2-1; D not certain. Germline V lookup: CDR1 MNHEY, CDR2 SVGAGI. CDR3 length: 13 residues. V was clipped by 7 bases and J by 7 bases, with 14 bases between them.

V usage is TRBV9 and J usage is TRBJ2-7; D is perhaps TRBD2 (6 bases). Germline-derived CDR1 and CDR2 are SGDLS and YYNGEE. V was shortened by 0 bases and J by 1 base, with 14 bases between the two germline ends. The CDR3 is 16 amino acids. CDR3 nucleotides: TGTGCCAGCAGCGTAGGTTCGGGAGATATATCCTACGAGCAGTACTTC. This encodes CASSVGSGDISYEQYF.

CDR3 loop: CASSPPVGGGETQYF. The CDR3 DNA is TGTGCCAGCTCACCGCCGGTTGGAGGGGGAGAGACCCAGTACTTC. The V call is TRBV18, the J call TRBJ2-5; D is tentatively TRBD1 or TRBD2 (6 bases each). V was shortened by 3 bases and J by 4 bases, with 15 bases between the two germline ends. The germline CDR1 and CDR2 sequences are KGHSH and LQKENI. The CDR3 is 15 residues long.

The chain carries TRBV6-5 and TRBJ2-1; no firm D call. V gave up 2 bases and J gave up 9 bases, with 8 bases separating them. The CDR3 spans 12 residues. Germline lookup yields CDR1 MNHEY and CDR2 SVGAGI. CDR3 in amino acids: CASSYGAGEQFF. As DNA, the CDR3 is TGTGCCAGCAGTTACGGCGCTGGTGAGCAGTTCTTC.

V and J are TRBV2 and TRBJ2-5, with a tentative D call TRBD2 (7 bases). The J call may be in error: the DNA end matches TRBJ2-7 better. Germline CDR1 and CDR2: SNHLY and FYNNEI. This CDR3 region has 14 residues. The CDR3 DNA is TGTGCCAGCAAGAAGCGGGACAACTCCTACGAGCAGTACTTC. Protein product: CASKKRDNSYEQYF.

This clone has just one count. Written as DNA, the CDR3 is TGTGCCAGCAGCCCCCGGACAGGGTTCTACGAGCAGTACTTC. Translated: CASSPRTGFYEQYF. The V and J genes are TRBV7-9 and TRBJ2-7; 8 bases map to TRBD1. J was trimmed by 3 bases and V by 5 bases; bases with no gene match: 6. This CDR3 has 14 amino acids. The germline V gene encodes CDR1 SEHNR and CDR2 FQNEAQ (reference sequence). Full variable domain (rest looked up from reference TRBV7-9 and TRBJ2-7): DTGVSQNPRHKITKRGQNVTFRCDPISEHNRLYWYRQTLGQGPEFLTYFQNEAQLEKSRLLSDRFSAERPKGSFSTLEIQRTEQGDSAMYLCASSPRTGFYEQYFGPGTRLTVT.